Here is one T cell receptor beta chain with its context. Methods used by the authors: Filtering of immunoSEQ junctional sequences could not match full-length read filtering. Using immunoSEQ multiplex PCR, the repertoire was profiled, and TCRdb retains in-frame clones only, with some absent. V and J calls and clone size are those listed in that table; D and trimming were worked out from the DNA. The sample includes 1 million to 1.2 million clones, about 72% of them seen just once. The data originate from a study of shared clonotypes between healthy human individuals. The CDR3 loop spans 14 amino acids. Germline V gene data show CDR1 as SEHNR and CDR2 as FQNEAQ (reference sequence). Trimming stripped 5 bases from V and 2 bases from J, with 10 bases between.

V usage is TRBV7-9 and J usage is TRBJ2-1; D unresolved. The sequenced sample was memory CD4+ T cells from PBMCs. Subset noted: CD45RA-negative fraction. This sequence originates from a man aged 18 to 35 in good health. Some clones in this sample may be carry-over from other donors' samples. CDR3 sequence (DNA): TGTGCCAGCAGCAGAGGTGGGACCTACAATGAGCAGTTCTTC. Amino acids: CASSRGGTYNEQFF.